This T cell receptor beta chain was recorded in a study of metastatic and nonmetastatic thyroid tumors. Study-wide findings and caveats: TCR beta diversity was reportedly significantly higher in malignant thyroid tumors than benign nodules, in blood and tumor.

V was pared by 0 bases and J by 0 bases, with 9 bases of the junction left unmatched. The CDR3 consists of 18 residues. CDR1 is SGHNT, CDR2 YYREEE, per germline (reference sequence). Using MiXCR, TCRdb reanalyzed the PCR reads. The sample carries tens of thousands of clones, 9.5% to 15% recorded once. This clone was found many times. Its antigen is as yet unknown. None of the patients had undergone any treatment ahead of thyroid surgery. The sequence came from a female donor with papillary thyroid cancer or a benign thyroid nodule (not recorded which). Some clones in this sample may be carry-over from other donors' samples. The sequenced sample was tumor tissue. The genes are TRBV5-4 and TRBJ2-3; 8 bases are a match to TRBD2. The CDR3 region is CASSLDGQSGRSTDTQYF. The CDR3, as DNA: TGTGCCAGCAGCTTGGATGGCCAAAGCGGGAGAAGCACAGATACGCAGTATTTT.